These 10 T cell receptor beta chains were all obtained from the same sample, sequenced in a study of cytomegalovirus exposure and HLA in healthy donors. This table comes from immunoSEQ multiplex PCR, and its TCRdb copy is limited to in-frame clones, with some not included. This table has about 130,000 clones, approximately 95% appearing once. Sequenced sample: PBMCs. The receptors stem from a man younger than 30 in good health and CMV-seronegative.

The chain has TRBV16 and TRBJ1-1, with D uncertain. CDR1 and CDR2 from the germline V gene are KGHSY and FQNENV. V was cut by 2 bases and J by 3 bases, with 13 bases left in between. The CDR3 is made up of 15 amino acids. The CDR3 loop is CASSQREGWDTEAFF. As DNA, the CDR3 is TGTGCCAGCAGCCAAAGGGAGGGCTGGGACACTGAAGCTTTCTTT.

This sequence joins TRBV28 and TRBJ2-7, with 8 positions matching TRBD1. The CDR3 extends over 15 amino acids. Germline loops: CDR1 MDHEN, CDR2 SYDVKM. V lost 3 bases, J lost 4 bases, and 8 bases stayed unmatched. The DNA of the CDR3 is TGTGCCAGCAGTTTCCGGGACAGGCCCGGTTACGAGCAGTACTTC. Translating it yields CASSFRDRPGYEQYF. Combining the CDR3 with reference TRBV28 and TRBJ2-7 gives the whole variable domain DVKVTQSSRYLVKRTGEKVFLECVQDMDHENMFWYRQDPGLGLRLIYFSYDVKMKEKGDIPEGYSVSREKKERFSLILESASTNQTSMYLCASSFRDRPGYEQYFGPGTRLTVT.

The chain combines TRBV30 with TRBJ2-2, with TRBD2 as a possible D gene (5 bases). The CDR3 has 14 amino acids. Trimming removed 3 bases at V and 4 bases at J, with 12 bases between. Germline V lookup: CDR1 GTSNPN, CDR2 SVGIG (reference sequence). The CDR3 sequence: CAWSAGRGTGELFF. The CDR3 DNA is TGTGCCTGGAGCGCAGGTCGGGGCACCGGGGAGCTGTTTTTT.

This chain uses TRBV2 with TRBJ2-2, with D perhaps TRBD1 (6 bases). The germline V and J ends were trimmed by 6 bases and 6 bases, with 20 bases remaining between them. The length of the CDR3 is 16 residues. Germline V gene data show CDR1 as SNHLY and CDR2 as FYNNEI. The CDR3 nucleotides read TGTGCCAGCAGCTCTGTTTGGACAGCCGGACCCGGGGAGCTGTTTTTT. Amino acids: CASSSVWTAGPGELFF.

The rearrangement uses TRBV21-1 and TRBJ2-5; the table assigns TRBD1, which was not confirmed against the DNA. TRBV21-1 is a pseudogene. The CDR3 contains 15 residues. The chain's CDR3 is CASSNQQGAKETQYF. The CDR3 coding sequence is TGTGCCAGCAGCAACCAACAGGGGGCGAAAGAGACCCAGTACTTC.

The chain uses TRBV29-1 and TRBJ2-1, with 8 positions matching TRBD2. This CDR3 contains 14 residues. The V segment lost 4 bases and the J segment 8 bases; nucleotides outside the gene matches: 10. Looked up from germline, CDR1 is SQVTM and CDR2 is ANQGSEA. The CDR3 DNA sequence: TGCAGCGTTGGCCTTAGCGGGAATTTCGATGAGCAGTTCTTC. It is translated as CSVGLSGNFDEQFF.

The rearrangement joins TRBV2 to TRBJ1-5, with TRBD1 matching over 7 bases. V lost 6 bases to trimming and J lost 8 bases; unmatched junction nucleotides: 10. The germline gives CDR1 SNHLY, CDR2 FYNNEI. The CDR3 runs to 14 residues. DNA of the CDR3: TGTGCCAGCAGCGTACAGGGGAGAACGGAGCCCCAGCATTTT. This gives the protein CASSVQGRTEPQHF.

This chain uses TRBV7-9 with TRBJ2-7; tentatively, D is TRBD1 (7 bases). This CDR3 has 15 residues. The V gene lost 1 base and the J gene lost 2 bases, with 12 bases spanning the gap. Germline V gene lookup returns CDR1 SEHNR and CDR2 FQNEAQ (reference sequence). CDR3 nucleotide sequence: TGTGCCAGCAGCTTAGGCGGGGACAGCACCTACGAGCAGTACTTC. Its translation is CASSLGGDSTYEQYF.

The chain combines TRBV7-2 with TRBJ2-1; D unclear. Germline V gene data show CDR1 as SGHTA and CDR2 as FQGNSA. The length of the CDR3 is 17 residues. The V end lost 1 base, the J end lost 0 bases, and 13 bases lay between the germline ends. The CDR3 region is CASSLGVTYSSYNEQFF. DNA for the CDR3: TGTGCCAGCAGCTTAGGGGTCACCTACAGCTCCTACAATGAGCAGTTCTTC. Complete variable domain (other parts from reference TRBV7-2 and TRBJ2-1): GAGVSQSPSNKVTEKGKDVELRCDPISGHTALYWYRQSLGQGLEFLIYFQGNSAPDKSGLPSDRFSAERTGGSVSTLTIQRTQQEDSAVYLCASSLGVTYSSYNEQFFGPGTRLTVL.

This chain uses TRBV5-1 with TRBJ1-4; 10 bases are shared with TRBD1. Losses at the gene ends were 5 bases for V and 2 bases for J; bases not matched to a gene: 3. The V gene's germline CDR1 is SGHRS and CDR2 YFSETQ. CDR3 length equals 15 residues. The CDR3 region is CASRLTGGTNEKLFF. Written as DNA, the CDR3 is TGCGCCAGCAGGTTGACAGGGGGCACTAATGAAAAACTGTTTTTT.